This T cell receptor (beta chain) was profiled in a study of T cell responses to AZD1222 COVID-19 vaccine. As for the study in general: Pooling was applied to second doses at about 4 or about 12 weeks. The study, taken as a whole, reports: Nearly half of the spike-specific TCRs reportedly recognize variant regions that carry no mutations. The repertoires were collected only after the peak T cell response. Distributed over spike, vaccine-associated CD4 TCRs predominated at 160-218 and 743-854.

The protocol was immunoSEQ multiplex PCR, while the TCRdb copy is restricted to in-frame clones and leaves out a portion. This sample has fewer than 200,000 clones, with 80% to 95% found just once. Looked up from germline, CDR1 is MDHEN and CDR2 is SYDVKM. The CDR3 extends over 15 amino acids. V gave up 2 bases and J gave up 4 bases, with 14 bases separating them. Remarks on this clone: Its antigen remains unknown.

This rearrangement joins TRBV28 to TRBJ1-1; D is undetermined. The material was peripheral blood, obtained on day 0 of AZD1222 vaccination. The source of this sequence is an adult in good health. CDR3 coding DNA: TGTGCCAGCAGTTTACCCCCGGCTGATGCCACTGAAGCTTTCTTT. Its protein is CASSLPPADATEAFF.